This T cell receptor (beta chain) was identified in a study of early T cells in non-severe SARS-CoV-2 infection. Via MiXCR, TCRdb re-called the 5' RACE reads, giving one row per CDR3 protein. The sample holds about 81,000 distinct CDR3 sequences, roughly 6% seen once. The germline V gene has CDR1 KGHSY and CDR2 FQNENV. CDR3 length equals 15 residues. V lost 4 bases and J lost 6; bases outside the gene matches: 2. Source material: whole blood. This clonotype was sampled from an adult who was a healthcare worker with PCR-confirmed SARS-CoV-2 infection or an uninfected control (not recorded which). J is TRBJ2-1 and V is TRBV16; 14 positions agree with TRBD2. This chain's CDR3 is CASSPTSGRANEQFF. The DNA for the CDR3 is TGTGCCAGCAGCCCGACTAGCGGGAGGGCCAATGAGCAGTTCTTC.